The source of this TCR beta chain is a study of blood T cell repertoires in COVID-19. Germline V gives CDR1 GTSNPN, CDR2 SVGIG (reference sequence). The CDR3 spans 15 residues. V shed 0 bases and J shed 7 bases, with 15 bases lying between them. Under the authors' procedure: From reference gene primer amplification, estimates of nucleated cell counts were derived. The table came from immunoSEQ multiplex PCR; TCRdb's copy has only in-frame clones and leaves some out. The V and J calls and clone size were taken over from that table, and D and trimming were inferred from the DNA. Of fewer than 300,000 clones in the sample, approximately 89% were seen once.

This sequence originates from a woman in her twenties or thirties with COVID-19, enrolled during active disease. The sample consisted of peripheral blood. The chain is built from TRBV30 and TRBJ1-4; D perhaps matches TRBD1 (6 bases). The chain's CDR3 is CAWSVFGGAGEKLFF. DNA for the CDR3: TGTGCCTGGAGTGTATTTGGGGGCGCAGGTGAAAAACTGTTTTTT.